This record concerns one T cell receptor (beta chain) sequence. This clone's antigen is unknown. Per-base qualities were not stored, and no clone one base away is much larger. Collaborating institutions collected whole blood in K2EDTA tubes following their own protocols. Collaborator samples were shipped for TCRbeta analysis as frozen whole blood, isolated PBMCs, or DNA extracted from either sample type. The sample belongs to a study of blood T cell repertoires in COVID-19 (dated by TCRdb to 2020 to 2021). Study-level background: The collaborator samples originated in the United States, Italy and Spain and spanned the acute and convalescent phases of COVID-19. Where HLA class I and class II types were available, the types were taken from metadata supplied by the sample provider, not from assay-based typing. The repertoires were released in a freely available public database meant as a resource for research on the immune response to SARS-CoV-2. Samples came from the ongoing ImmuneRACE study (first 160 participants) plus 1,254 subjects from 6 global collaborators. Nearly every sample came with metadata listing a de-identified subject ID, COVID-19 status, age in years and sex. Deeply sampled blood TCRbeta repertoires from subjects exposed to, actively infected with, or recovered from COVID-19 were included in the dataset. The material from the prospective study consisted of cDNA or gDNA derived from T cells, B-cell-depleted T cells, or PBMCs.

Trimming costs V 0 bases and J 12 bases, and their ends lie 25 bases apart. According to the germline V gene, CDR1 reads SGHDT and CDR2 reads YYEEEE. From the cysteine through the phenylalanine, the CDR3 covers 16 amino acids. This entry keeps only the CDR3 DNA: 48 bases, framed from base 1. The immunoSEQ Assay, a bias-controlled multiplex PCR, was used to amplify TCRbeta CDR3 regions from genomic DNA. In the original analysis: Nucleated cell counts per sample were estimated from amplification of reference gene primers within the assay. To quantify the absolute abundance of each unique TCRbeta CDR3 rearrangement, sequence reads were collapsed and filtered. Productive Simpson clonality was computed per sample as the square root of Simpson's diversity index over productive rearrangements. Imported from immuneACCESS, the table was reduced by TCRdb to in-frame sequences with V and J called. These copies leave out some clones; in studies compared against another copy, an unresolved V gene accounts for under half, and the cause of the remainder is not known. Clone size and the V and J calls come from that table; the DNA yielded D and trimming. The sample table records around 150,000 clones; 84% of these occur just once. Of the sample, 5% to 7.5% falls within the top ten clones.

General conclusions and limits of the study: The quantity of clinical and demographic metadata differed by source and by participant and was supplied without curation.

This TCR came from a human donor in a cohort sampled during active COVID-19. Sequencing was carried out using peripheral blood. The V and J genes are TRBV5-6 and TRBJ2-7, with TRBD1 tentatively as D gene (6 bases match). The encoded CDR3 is CASSLDPRETGPSRYF. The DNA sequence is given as TGTGCCAGCAGCTTGGATCCGCGAGAGACAGGCCCGTCGCGGTACTTC.